This TCR beta chain originates from a study of shared clonotypes between healthy human individuals. Findings of the study overall: Rarefaction showed sorted-subset sequencing was incomplete despite large depth. In four donors, about 5% of naive CD4 clonotypes appeared in common.

For this clone: The antigen is not known.

At deep level, the assay was performed. Data came from immunoSEQ multiplex PCR; TCRdb stores just in-frame clones and leaves some out. The sample lists some 2 million clones; less than 95% were seen once. Germline values: CDR1 SEHNR, CDR2 FQNEAQ (reference sequence). CDR3 length equals 12 residues. The V end was cut by 11 bases, the J end by 4 bases, with 11 bases between. CD45RO-negative cells were positively selected for CCR7, leaving out terminally differentiated effector memory CD45RA+ cells. There were only Caucasian adults among the donors, and all lived in Nashville, Tennessee. The rearrangement joins TRBV7-9 to TRBJ2-2; no reliable D call. What was sequenced was naive CD8+ T cells sorted from blood. This receptor was taken from a man aged 18-30 years in good health. DNA of the CDR3: TGTGCCCAGGATGTGGGCACCGGGGAGCTGTTTTTT. Translating gives CAQDVGTGELFF.